Presented here are 2 T cell receptor beta chains from one specimen sequenced in a study of OX40 agonist ivuxolimab in advanced cancers. Measured with immunoSEQ multiplex PCR; TCRdb has only the in-frame clones, and not every one. The sample consists of roughly 55,000 clones, roughly three quarters of them appearing once. Here the sequenced sample was CD4+ or CD8+ T cells sorted from blood, taken in a trial of the OX40 agonist ivuxolimab. Receptor source: an adult with an advanced solid tumor such as melanoma, head and neck, liver or kidney cancer.

This chain joins TRBV30 and TRBJ2-3; 12 bases match TRBD2. Unmatched junction bases numbered 7, after V lost 6 bases and J lost 6 bases. This CDR3 has 14 amino acids. CDR1 and CDR2 (germline): GTSNPN, SVGIG (reference sequence). The CDR3 coding sequence is TGTGCCTGCCTAGCGGGAGGGCCGGGGGATACGCAGTATTTT. It is translated as CACLAGGPGDTQYF.

The chain couples TRBV5-4 to TRBJ2-5; 11 nucleotides line up with TRBD1. Germline CDR1 is SGHNT and CDR2 is YYREEE (reference sequence). With V trimmed by 1 base and J by 5 bases, 4 bases remained unmatched. The CDR3 contains 15 residues. The CDR3 DNA follows: TGTGCCAGCAGCTTGCGGACAGGGGGCGTGGAGACCCAGTACTTC. This translates into CASSLRTGGVETQYF.